This T cell receptor beta chain is from a study of T cells in Graves' hyperthyroidism and ophthalmopathy. The CDR3 runs to 16 residues. From germline, CDR1 is SGHRS and CDR2 YFSETQ. V lost 5 bases, J lost 4 bases, and 11 bases stayed unmatched. Worth noting for this clonotype: Its cognate antigen is unknown.

RNA transcripts served as the template for amplifying TCR beta CDR3 regions. The study used the HTBI primer set for a first-round RT-PCR of the TCR CDR3. TCRdb re-derived calls from the multiplex PCR reads in MiXCR, one entry per CDR3 protein. The repertoire has 490,000 or so distinct CDR3 sequences, about 20% of them found once; the top ten carry over 45%. General study points: Before onset, by a median of approximately 5.9 months, the model predicted ophthalmopathy. Blood also contained most expanded thyroid clonotypes above 0.001.

A Clinical Activity Score of at least 3, a NOSPECS grade of at least 4 and a duration under 3 months were recorded in the ophthalmopathy patients. The source of the PBMCs was over 8.5 ml of fresh peripheral blood. Specimen: blood. This receptor was obtained from a man between 35 and 55 years old with Graves' ophthalmopathy. The chain links TRBV5-1 to TRBJ2-2; 7 nucleotides align to TRBD1. The CDR3 reads CASSYTTGIGTGELFF. CDR3 nucleotides: TGCGCCAGCAGTTACACGACAGGGATCGGCACCGGGGAGCTGTTTTTT.